Listed below are T cell receptor beta chains from one sample, sequenced in a study of CXCR3-negative and CXCR3-positive naive CD8 T cells. TCRdb processed the 5' RACE reads again and assigns one entry to each CDR3 protein, with no DNA. The specimen's table records approximately 56,000 distinct CDR3 sequences. Material for sequencing was memory CD8+ T cells from blood. Receptor source: a human donor in good health. Some clones in this sample may be carry-over from other donors' samples. CDR3s include the opening cysteine and the closing phenylalanine or tryptophan.

TRBJ1-3 | TRBV20-1 | CSAGDSGNTIYF
TRBJ2-1 | TRBV29-1 | CSVEDRRGPGGEQFF
TRBJ2-3 | TRBV7-6 | CASSLEMSATDTQYF
TRBJ2-3 | TRBV12-3/TRBV12-4 | CASSSSGSGADTQYF
TRBJ2-7 | TRBV12-3/TRBV12-4 | CASSPDRGHLEQYF
TRBJ2-7 | TRBV29-1 | CSVAGVGYEQYF
TRBJ1-4 | TRBV20-1 | CSARGGEGDIELFF
TRBJ2-2 | TRBV6-4 | CASSDTGTGETGELFF
TRBJ2-3 | TRBV29-1 | CSVVPGLDTDTQYF
TRBJ2-7 | TRBV4-3 | CASSQRDMAYEQYF
TRBJ2-7 | TRBV7-2 | CASSLLAGTYEQYF
TRBJ2-7 | TRBV29-1 | CSAEGLAEGEQYF
TRBJ2-5 | TRBV7-2 | CASSSAEPRETQYF
TRBJ2-1 | TRBV14 | CASSHRGGAYNEQFF
TRBJ2-1 | TRBV28 | CASSFEDNEQFF
TRBJ2-1 | TRBV7-3 | CASSPSGSSYNEQFF
TRBJ2-1 | TRBV29-1 | CSVNLQGGNEQFF
TRBJ1-5 | TRBV28 | CASSSRDWDQPQHF
TRBJ1-6 | TRBV4-1 | CASSPGQQNSPLHF
TRBJ2-7 | TRBV5-1 | CASSLESGLRIYEQYF
TRBJ2-3 | TRBV20-1 | CSARDLAGWGTDTQYF
TRBJ2-1 | TRBV10-3 | CAISEATYNEQFF